One and the same sample provided the 16 T cell receptor beta chains below, sequenced in a study of CD8 T cells in ankylosing spondylitis. Study-level findings and limits: In ankylosing spondylitis blood, a motif of about 8 highly homologous TCR beta variants appeared characteristic.

TCRdb reprocessed the 5' RACE reads with MiXCR, giving one entry per CDR3 protein. This table holds 330,000 or so distinct CDR3 sequences, under 8.5% found once. Their antigen targets remain unknown. The sequenced material came from blood, either unsorted or a sorted T cell fraction (not recorded which). These receptors were taken from a male donor with ankylosing spondylitis.

The J gene is TRBJ2-2, the V gene TRBV15; TRBD1 aligns across 7 bases. Germline CDR1 is LNHNV and CDR2 is YYDKDF (reference sequence). The J segment lost 2 bases and the V segment lost 0 bases, leaving 3 bases of the junction unmatched. The CDR3 sequence is 16 residues long. In DNA form, the CDR3 reads TGTGCCACCAGCAGAGAGGGGACAGATAACACCGGGGAGCTGTTTTTT. Its protein is CATSREGTDNTGELFF.

The chain links TRBV7-2 to TRBJ2-1; TRBD1 is a possible D gene (6 bases). This CDR3 has 14 residues. The V gene lost 1 base and the J gene lost 14 bases, with 18 bases spanning the gap. CDR1 and CDR2 (germline): SGHTA, FQGNSA. CDR3 region: CASSLDRARSLEFF. The CDR3 DNA sequence: TGTGCCAGCAGCTTAGACAGGGCCCGAAGTCTGGAGTTCTTC.

This clonotype was seen ten or more times. CDR3 in amino acids: CASARLAGVNEQFF. The CDR3 bases are TGTGCCAGCGCAAGGCTAGCGGGAGTTAATGAGCAGTTCTTC. The chain has TRBV6-2 or TRBV6-3 and TRBJ2-1, with 10 bases matching TRBD2. Per germline, CDR1 MNHEY and CDR2 SVGEGT. The V and J ends lost 8 bases and 7 bases, in that order; junction bases with no gene match: 8. The CDR3 extends over 14 amino acids.

This clonotype was recorded at least ten times. The V call is TRBV4-2, the J call TRBJ1-6; 7 positions agree with TRBD1. This CDR3 has 17 residues. Germline lookup yields CDR1 LGHNA and CDR2 YNFKEQ. J lost 8 bases, V lost 0 bases, and 10 bases had no gene match. CDR3 sequence reads: CASSQEGQANGYSPLHF. CDR3 coding DNA: TGTGCCAGCAGCCAAGAAGGACAGGCCAATGGGTATTCACCCCTCCACTTT.

At least ten counts were recorded for this clonotype. V and J are TRBV5-1 and TRBJ2-7, with 7 bases fitting TRBD1. The germline gives CDR1 SGHRS, CDR2 YFSETQ. V dropped 7 bases and J dropped 7; count of bases not matched to a gene: 20. The CDR3 covers 16 residues. The CDR3 loop reads CASRLGGDRAEEEQYF. The CDR3 nucleotides are TGCGCCAGCCGACTTGGCGGAGACAGGGCCGAAGAGGAGCAGTACTTC.

This clonotype was counted a few times. This chain uses TRBV20-1 with TRBJ2-1; D not resolved. Deletions cut 6 bases from V and 0 bases from J, with 12 bases between. The CDR3 runs 14 residues. The V gene's germline CDR1 is DFQATT and CDR2 SNEGSKA (reference sequence). The CDR3, as DNA: TGCAGTGCCTGGACGGCGAGCTCCTACAATGAGCAGTTCTTC. Translated: CSAWTASSYNEQFF.

The V call is TRBV7-9, the J call TRBJ1-6; D unresolved. V lost 2 bases and J lost 5, with 7 bases in between. The length of the CDR3 is 14 residues. CDR1 and CDR2 from the germline V gene are SEHNR and FQNEAQ (reference sequence). DNA of the CDR3: TGTGCCAGCAGCTTAATGGGGAATAATTCACCCCTCCACTTT. This sequence encodes CASSLMGNNSPLHF.

V usage is TRBV3-1 and J usage is TRBJ1-3; TRBD1 is a possible D gene (5 bases). This CDR3 is 16 amino acids long. Trimming removed 2 bases at V and 0 bases at J, with 11 bases between. The germline V gene encodes CDR1 LGHDT and CDR2 YNNKEL (reference sequence). The chain's CDR3 is CASSQQLQGSGNTIYF. CDR3 sequence (DNA): TGTGCCAGCAGCCAACAATTGCAGGGCTCTGGAAACACCATATATTTT.

The chain recombines TRBV5-1 with TRBJ1-4; D gene ambiguous. CDR1 is SGHRS, CDR2 YFSETQ, per germline. V lost 5 bases and J 7 bases, leaving 12 bases between the germline ends. This CDR3 is 13 amino acids long. The CDR3, as DNA: TGCGCCAGCAGGACGTCGGGAATTGAAAAACTGTTTTTT. Translation gives CASRTSGIEKLFF.

This clonotype came up a few times. V and J are TRBV12-3 or TRBV12-4 and TRBJ1-2, with TRBD1 matching over 7 bases. V was clipped by 7 bases and J by 2 bases; unmatched bases: 13. This CDR3 comprises 16 residues. The CDR3 region has the DNA TGTGCCAGCACCCTTTACCGGGACAGTGAGAACTATGGCTACACCTTC. Residues: CASTLYRDSENYGYTF.

The rearrangement joins TRBV5-6 to TRBJ2-2; 7 positions match TRBD2. V was clipped by 1 base and J by 7 bases; unmatched bases: 7. Germline lookup yields CDR1 SGHDT and CDR2 YYEEEE. The CDR3 consists of 15 residues. CDR3 bases: TGTGCCAGCAGCTTGCCTAGCGGTTTGAACGGGGAGCTGTTTTTT. This codes for CASSLPSGLNGELFF.

The chain employs TRBV5-1 and TRBJ2-5; no definite D call. The CDR3 runs 13 residues. Trimming took 4 bases from V and 1 from J, leaving 8 bases between them. Germline lookup yields CDR1 SGHRS and CDR2 YFSETQ. The CDR3: CASSILFQETQYF. In nucleotides, the CDR3 is TGCGCCAGCAGCATACTATTCCAAGAGACCCAGTACTTC.

In this sample, this clonotype turned up a few times. This chain uses TRBV4-1 with TRBJ2-2; weak D call: TRBD2 (7 bases). The CDR3 totals 16 residues. The germline gives CDR1 MGHRA, CDR2 YSYEKL. V lost 7 bases and J 7 bases, leaving 22 bases between the germline ends. The CDR3 DNA follows: TGCGCCAGCACCCGGGACTTCGGGGGGCTAGGCGGGGAGCTGTTTTTT. Residues: CASTRDFGGLGGELFF.

This clonotype was recorded at least ten times. This sequence joins TRBV29-1 and TRBJ1-4; unclear D gene. This CDR3 has 15 amino acids. Germline assignment: CDR1 SQVTM and CDR2 ANQGSEA. V was shortened by 6 bases and J by 8 bases, with 22 bases between the two germline ends. The CDR3 DNA reads as TGCAGCGTGACCGTAGTGAGCGGCCCGGGGGAAAAACTGTTTTTT. Protein: CSVTVVSGPGEKLFF.

The chain is built from TRBV28 and TRBJ2-2; 10 bases fit TRBD2. CDR1 is MDHEN, CDR2 SYDVKM, per germline. With V trimmed by 10 bases and J by 2 bases, 10 bases remained unmatched. The length of the CDR3 is 16 residues. Here the CDR3 reads CATDPSGSVNTGELFF. The CDR3 DNA is TGTGCCACCGATCCTAGCGGGAGTGTAAACACCGGGGAGCTGTTTTTT.

The chain joins TRBV20-1 to TRBJ2-7, with D perhaps TRBD1 (6 bases). Germline CDR1 reads DFQATT; CDR2 reads SNEGSKA (reference sequence). Trimming removed 4 bases from V and 4 bases from J, with 11 bases in between. The CDR3 length is 12 residues. The CDR3 loop reads CSATDSRYEQYF. The CDR3 DNA reads as TGCAGTGCTACGGACAGTAGGTACGAGCAGTACTTC.